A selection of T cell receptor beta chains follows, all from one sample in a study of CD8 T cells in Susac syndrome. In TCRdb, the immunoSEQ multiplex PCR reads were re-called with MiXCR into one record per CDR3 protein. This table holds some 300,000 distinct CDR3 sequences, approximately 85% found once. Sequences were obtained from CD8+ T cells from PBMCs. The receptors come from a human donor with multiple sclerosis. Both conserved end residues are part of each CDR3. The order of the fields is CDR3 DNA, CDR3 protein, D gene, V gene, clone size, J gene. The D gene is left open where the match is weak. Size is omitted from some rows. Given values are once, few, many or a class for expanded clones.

CDR3 DNA: TGTGCTAGTGCCCCGGAGGGACCGTACAATGAGCAGTTCTTC; CDR3 protein: CASAPEGPYNEQFF; D gene: NA; V gene: TRBV12-5; clone size: NA; J gene: TRBJ2-1
CDR3 DNA: TGTGCCAGCAGCCAACAGGCTGACACTGAAGCTTTCTTT; CDR3 protein: CASSQQADTEAFF; D gene: NA; V gene: TRBV3-1; clone size: NA; J gene: TRBJ1-1
CDR3 DNA: TGTGCCAGCAGCCCCGGGCCTTTTTCGACTAATGAAAAACTGTTTTTT; CDR3 protein: CASSPGPFSTNEKLFF; D gene: NA; V gene: TRBV27; clone size: NA; J gene: TRBJ1-4
CDR3 DNA: TGTGCCAGCAGCGTAGTATCGAGCGGGAGGTACAATGAGCAGTTCTTC; CDR3 protein: CASSVVSSGRYNEQFF; D gene: TRBD2; V gene: TRBV9; clone size: NA; J gene: TRBJ2-1
CDR3 DNA: TGTGCCAGCAAAAATGGACTAGCGCCCTTGTATGAGACCCAGTACTTC; CDR3 protein: CASKNGLAPLYETQYF; D gene: TRBD2; V gene: TRBV12-3/TRBV12-4; clone size: NA; J gene: TRBJ2-5
CDR3 DNA: TGCAGTGCTAGTAGGACAGGGACTAGCAATCAGCCCCAGCATTTT; CDR3 protein: CSASRTGTSNQPQHF; D gene: TRBD1; V gene: TRBV20-1; clone size: once; J gene: TRBJ1-5
CDR3 DNA: TGTGCCAGCAGTTTAGCCCCTAGCGGGAGGGCCTGCGAGCAGTACTTC; CDR3 protein: CASSLAPSGRACEQYF; D gene: TRBD2; V gene: TRBV12-3/TRBV12-4; clone size: NA; J gene: TRBJ2-7
CDR3 DNA: TGTGCCAGCAGTTACGAGACTAGCGGGAGTCTGGCTAGCTCCTACGAGCAGTACTTC; CDR3 protein: CASSYETSGSLASSYEQYF; D gene: TRBD2; V gene: TRBV6-2/TRBV6-3; clone size: NA; J gene: TRBJ2-7
CDR3 DNA: TGTGCCACCAGCAGAGGGCCCTCAGATTCGGGCTACGAGCAGTACTTC; CDR3 protein: CATSRGPSDSGYEQYF; D gene: NA; V gene: TRBV15; clone size: NA; J gene: TRBJ2-7
CDR3 DNA: TGTGCCACGGGGCTAGCGGCAAACTCTGAGCAGTTCTTC; CDR3 protein: CATGLAANSEQFF; D gene: TRBD2; V gene: TRBV24-1; clone size: NA; J gene: TRBJ2-1
CDR3 DNA: TGTGCCAGCAGTTTAGTGGCAGGAAATGGCTACACCTTC; CDR3 protein: CASSLVAGNGYTF; D gene: NA; V gene: TRBV27; clone size: NA; J gene: TRBJ1-2
CDR3 DNA: TGTGCCAGCAGCGGGGACATCGGGGTGAACACTGAAGCTTTCTTT; CDR3 protein: CASSGDIGVNTEAFF; D gene: NA; V gene: TRBV9; clone size: NA; J gene: TRBJ1-1
CDR3 DNA: TGTGCCAGCAGCCCCCACGCGGGGGGACGAGAGACCCAGTACTTC; CDR3 protein: CASSPHAGGRETQYF; D gene: TRBD2; V gene: TRBV9; clone size: NA; J gene: TRBJ2-5
CDR3 DNA: TGCAGTGCCGGAATACTAGCGGGATTCTCCTCCAATGAGCAGTTCTTC; CDR3 protein: CSAGILAGFSSNEQFF; D gene: TRBD2; V gene: TRBV20-1; clone size: NA; J gene: TRBJ2-1
CDR3 DNA: TGCGCCAGCAGCCACCCCGGTAGGGGGGAGCAGTACTTC; CDR3 protein: CASSHPGRGEQYF; D gene: NA; V gene: TRBV4-1; clone size: few; J gene: TRBJ2-7
CDR3 DNA: TGCAGTGCTAGAGATTATGGCGGGGCCTCCTACGAGCAGTACTTC; CDR3 protein: CSARDYGGASYEQYF; D gene: NA; V gene: TRBV20-1; clone size: NA; J gene: TRBJ2-7
CDR3 DNA: TGTGCCAGCAGTACACTTTCTCTGGGACGGAACTATGGCTACACCTTC; CDR3 protein: CASSTLSLGRNYGYTF; D gene: NA; V gene: TRBV27; clone size: NA; J gene: TRBJ1-2
CDR3 DNA: TGTGCCAGCAGCTTGGGGGCCGAGACCCAGTACTTC; CDR3 protein: CASSLGAETQYF; D gene: NA; V gene: TRBV7-9; clone size: NA; J gene: TRBJ2-5
CDR3 DNA: TGTGCCAGCTCGGCATCGACCGTCTCCTACGAGCAGTACTTC; CDR3 protein: CASSASTVSYEQYF; D gene: NA; V gene: TRBV27; clone size: NA; J gene: TRBJ2-7
CDR3 DNA: TGTGCCAGTAGTATTAGTGCCCTAGAGGACAATGAGCAGTTCTTC; CDR3 protein: CASSISALEDNEQFF; D gene: NA; V gene: TRBV19; clone size: once; J gene: TRBJ2-1
CDR3 DNA: TGTGCCAGCAGTCTCGCAGGGGGACTAAATCAGCCCCAGCATTTT; CDR3 protein: CASSLAGGLNQPQHF; D gene: TRBD1; V gene: TRBV27; clone size: once; J gene: TRBJ1-5
CDR3 DNA: TGTGCCAGCAGTTTCCTTTGGACTAGCGGGAATTTCTACAATGAGCAGTTCTTC; CDR3 protein: CASSFLWTSGNFYNEQFF; D gene: TRBD2; V gene: TRBV27; clone size: NA; J gene: TRBJ2-1
CDR3 DNA: TGTGCCAGCAGCCAATGGCACAGCTCTGGAAACACCATATATTTT; CDR3 protein: CASSQWHSSGNTIYF; D gene: NA; V gene: TRBV5-8; clone size: NA; J gene: TRBJ1-3
CDR3 DNA: TGTGCCAGCAGCTTTCCCGGGACTAGCGGGTCAGATACGCAGTATTTT; CDR3 protein: CASSFPGTSGSDTQYF; D gene: TRBD2; V gene: TRBV9; clone size: NA; J gene: TRBJ2-3
CDR3 DNA: TGTGCCAGCAGCCCAAGCGTAACCTACGAGCAGTACTTC; CDR3 protein: CASSPSVTYEQYF; D gene: NA; V gene: TRBV7-9; clone size: NA; J gene: TRBJ2-7
CDR3 DNA: TGTGCCAGCAGCTTCAGCATACGGCGGGATGAGCGGGAGCAGTACTTC; CDR3 protein: CASSFSIRRDEREQYF; D gene: NA; V gene: TRBV5-6; clone size: NA; J gene: TRBJ2-7
CDR3 DNA: TGCGCCAGCAGCCAAGATCTAGGGGTTTCCGGCGGCTACACCTTC; CDR3 protein: CASSQDLGVSGGYTF; D gene: NA; V gene: TRBV4-3; clone size: NA; J gene: TRBJ1-2
CDR3 DNA: TGCAGTGCTAGAGATGAAGGTCTTAGCGGGGGTACCTTAATAACCTACGAGCAGTACTTC; CDR3 protein: CSARDEGLSGGTLITYEQYF; D gene: TRBD2; V gene: TRBV20-1; clone size: NA; J gene: TRBJ2-7
CDR3 DNA: TGTGCCAGTAAGACAAGTTACACTGAAGCTTTCTTT; CDR3 protein: CASKTSYTEAFF; D gene: NA; V gene: TRBV19; clone size: once; J gene: TRBJ1-1
CDR3 DNA: TGCAGTGCTAGAGAGTTGGGGGCAGGGAGGGACGAGCAGTACTTC; CDR3 protein: CSARELGAGRDEQYF; D gene: NA; V gene: TRBV20-1; clone size: NA; J gene: TRBJ2-7
CDR3 DNA: TGTGCCAGCAGTGGACCGGGCCTACCCTACGAGCAGTACTTC; CDR3 protein: CASSGPGLPYEQYF; D gene: NA; V gene: TRBV28; clone size: NA; J gene: TRBJ2-7
CDR3 DNA: TGTGCCTGGGAGGGACCCTATGGCTACACCTTC; CDR3 protein: CAWEGPYGYTF; D gene: NA; V gene: TRBV30; clone size: NA; J gene: TRBJ1-2
CDR3 DNA: TGTGCCAGCAGCTTAGTGGGCCTTGTAACTTTCTTT; CDR3 protein: CASSLVGLVTFF; D gene: NA; V gene: TRBV11-2; clone size: few; J gene: TRBJ1-1
CDR3 DNA: TGCGCCAGCAGCCACGGCCCGGTGGTGCAAAAGAGCTCCTACGAGCAGTACTTC; CDR3 protein: CASSHGPVVQKSSYEQYF; D gene: NA; V gene: TRBV4-1; clone size: NA; J gene: TRBJ2-7
CDR3 DNA: TGCGCCAGCAGCCGGCAACAGGGGCCGGATGGCTACACCTTC; CDR3 protein: CASSRQQGPDGYTF; D gene: TRBD1; V gene: TRBV4-3; clone size: NA; J gene: TRBJ1-2
CDR3 DNA: TGCAGCGTTGGATGGGACAGCTCCCCCTACGAGCAGTACTTC; CDR3 protein: CSVGWDSSPYEQYF; D gene: TRBD1; V gene: TRBV29-1; clone size: NA; J gene: TRBJ2-7
CDR3 DNA: TGCAGTGCTAGAGTTCCGGGACTTTGGAACACCGGGGAGCTGTTTTTT; CDR3 protein: CSARVPGLWNTGELFF; D gene: NA; V gene: TRBV20-1; clone size: NA; J gene: TRBJ2-2
CDR3 DNA: TGTGCCAGCAGTTTTCGGGGCTACACAGATACGCAGTATTTT; CDR3 protein: CASSFRGYTDTQYF; D gene: NA; V gene: TRBV6-5; clone size: NA; J gene: TRBJ2-3